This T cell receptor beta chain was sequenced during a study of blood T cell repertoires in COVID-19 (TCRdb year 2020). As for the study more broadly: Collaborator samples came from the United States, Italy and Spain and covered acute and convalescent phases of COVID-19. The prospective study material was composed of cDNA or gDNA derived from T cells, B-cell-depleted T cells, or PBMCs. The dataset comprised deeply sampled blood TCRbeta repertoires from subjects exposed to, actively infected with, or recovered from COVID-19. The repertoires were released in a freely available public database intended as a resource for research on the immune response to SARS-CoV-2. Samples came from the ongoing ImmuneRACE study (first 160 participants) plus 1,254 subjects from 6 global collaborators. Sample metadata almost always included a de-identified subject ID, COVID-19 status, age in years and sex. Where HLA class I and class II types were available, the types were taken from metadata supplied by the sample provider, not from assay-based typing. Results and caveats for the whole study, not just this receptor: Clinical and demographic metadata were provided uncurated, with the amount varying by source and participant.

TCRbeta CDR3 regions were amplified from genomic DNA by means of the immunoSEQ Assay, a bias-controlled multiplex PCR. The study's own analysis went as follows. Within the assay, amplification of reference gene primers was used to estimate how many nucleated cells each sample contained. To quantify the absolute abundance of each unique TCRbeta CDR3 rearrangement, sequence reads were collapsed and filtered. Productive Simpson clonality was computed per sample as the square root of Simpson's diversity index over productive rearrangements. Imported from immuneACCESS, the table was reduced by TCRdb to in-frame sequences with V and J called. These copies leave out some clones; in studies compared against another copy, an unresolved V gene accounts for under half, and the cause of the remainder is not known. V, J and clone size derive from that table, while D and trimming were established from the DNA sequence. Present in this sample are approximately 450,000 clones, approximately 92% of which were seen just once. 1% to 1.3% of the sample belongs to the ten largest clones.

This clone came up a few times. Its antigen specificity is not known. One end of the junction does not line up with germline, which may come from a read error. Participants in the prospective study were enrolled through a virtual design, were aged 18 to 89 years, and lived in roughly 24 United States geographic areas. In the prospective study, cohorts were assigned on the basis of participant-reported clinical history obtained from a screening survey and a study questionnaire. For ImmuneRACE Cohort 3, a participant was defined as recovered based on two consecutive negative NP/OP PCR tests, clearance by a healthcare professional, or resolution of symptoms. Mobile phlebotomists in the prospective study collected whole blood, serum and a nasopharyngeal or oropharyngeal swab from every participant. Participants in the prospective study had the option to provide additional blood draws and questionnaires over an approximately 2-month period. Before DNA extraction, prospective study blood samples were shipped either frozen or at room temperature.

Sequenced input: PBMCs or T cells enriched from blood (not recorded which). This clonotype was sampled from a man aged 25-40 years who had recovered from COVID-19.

The sequence in DNA is TGTGCCAGCAGCTTCCCTCCGGACTTC. It translates to CASSFPPDF. This chain is built from TRBV7-2 and TRBJ2-7; there is no confident call for the D gene. The CDR1 and CDR2 encoded by the germline V gene are SGHTA and FQGNSA. Including cysteine and phenylalanine, the CDR3 has 9 amino acids. Only the CDR3 portion is preserved as DNA: 27 bases, with reading frame beginning at the first base.